A selection of T cell receptor beta chains follows, all from one sample in a study of blood T cell repertoires in COVID-19. The protocol was immunoSEQ multiplex PCR, while the TCRdb copy is restricted to in-frame clones and leaves out a portion. The sample lists about 480,000 clones, approximately 90% occurring once. Sequenced: peripheral blood. The receptors originated from a woman between 45 and 65 years old with COVID-19, enrolled during active disease. The CDR3 runs from the conserved cysteine through the conserved F or W. D genes are given only for firm matches. For some rows the clone size is stated as once, few or many, or as a class when expanded; others skip it.

NA,NA,TRBJ2-7,TRBV20-1,TGCAGTGCGCCCCTCGCGGGGGAGCAGTACTTC,CSAPLAGEQYF
NA,NA,TRBJ2-7,TRBV19,TGTGCCAGTAGTATAGCGGAGGAATCCTACGAGCAGTACTTC,CASSIAEESYEQYF
NA,NA,TRBJ2-3,TRBV12-5,TGTGCTAGTGGTTTTCTTGGACAGCCACCTCAGTGGGATACGCAGTATTTT,CASGFLGQPPQWDTQYF
NA,NA,TRBJ1-3,TRBV7-9,TGTGCCAGCAGCTTAGCCGCTCCTAGCTCTGGAAACACCATATATTTT,CASSLAAPSSGNTIYF
NA,NA,TRBJ1-1,TRBV5-4,TGTGCCAGCAGCCCGAAGGACAGATTGATCACTGAAGCTTTCTTT,CASSPKDRLITEAFF
NA,TRBD1,TRBJ1-4,TRBV5-4,TGTGCCAGCAGCTTGCACAGGGGGCGGGATGAAAAACTGTTTTTT,CASSLHRGRDEKLFF
NA,NA,TRBJ1-2,TRBV28,TGTGCCAGCAGACGGAGTGGTAACTATGGCTACACCTTC,CASRRSGNYGYTF
NA,TRBD2,TRBJ2-1,TRBV7-2,TGTGCCAGCAGCTCTTACCAACTAGCGGGGGGAGATGAGCAGTTCTTC,CASSSYQLAGGDEQFF
NA,NA,TRBJ1-2,TRBV3-1/TRBV3-2,TGTGCCAGCAGCCAGAGTTCCTTTAACTATGGCTACACCTTC,CASSQSSFNYGYTF
NA,NA,TRBJ1-4,TRBV11-2,TGTGCCAGCAGCTTAGGTACTTTCACAGATGAAAAACTGTTTTTT,CASSLGTFTDEKLFF
NA,NA,TRBJ1-2,TRBV27,TGTGCCAGCAGCCAACAGGGAACCGAAACCTATAACTATGGCTACACCTTC,CASSQQGTETYNYGYTF
NA,TRBD2,TRBJ2-1,TRBV6-5,TGTGCCAGCAGAGATAGCGGGGCCTCCTACAATGAGCAGTTCTTC,CASRDSGASYNEQFF
NA,NA,TRBJ1-6,TRBV12-3/TRBV12-4,TGTGCCAGCAGTTTCTTACAGAATTCACCCCTCCACTTT,CASSFLQNSPLHF
NA,TRBD1,TRBJ2-3,TRBV19,TGTGCCAGCCAACTCGGACAGGGATACACAGATACGCAGTATTTT,CASQLGQGYTDTQYF
NA,NA,TRBJ2-7,TRBV27,TGTGCCAGCAGTTTTAGGCAGACACTTACCTACGAGCAGTACTTC,CASSFRQTLTYEQYF
NA,NA,TRBJ1-2,TRBV15,TGTGCCACCAGCAAGAGGACAAATTACTATGGCTACACCTTC,CATSKRTNYYGYTF
NA,NA,TRBJ2-2,TRBV11-2,TGTGCCAGCAGCTTACGGACCGGGGAGCTGTTTTTT,CASSLRTGELFF
NA,NA,TRBJ1-2,TRBV6-5,TGTGCCAGCAGTTACAGGGGAGGCAGCTATGGCTACACCTTC,CASSYRGGSYGYTF
NA,TRBD1,TRBJ2-2,TRBV7-9,TGTGCCAGCAGCTTAGCCCTAGTGACAGGGGGAAACACCGGGGAGCTGTTTTTT,CASSLALVTGGNTGELFF
NA,TRBD2,TRBJ2-1,TRBV15,TGTGCCACCAGCAGAGATACAGCGGGGGAGGGTGAGCAGTTCTTC,CATSRDTAGEGEQFF
NA,NA,TRBJ2-7,TRBV5-1,TGCGCCAGCAGCCGGGGGGACACCTCCTACGAGCAGTACTTC,CASSRGDTSYEQYF
NA,NA,TRBJ2-1,TRBV9,TGTGCCAGCAGCGTACACAGGGTTTCGTACAATGAGCAGTTCTTC,CASSVHRVSYNEQFF
NA,NA,TRBJ2-3,TRBV5-8,TGTGCCAGCAGCTCCGTCACAGATACGCAGTATTTT,CASSSVTDTQYF
NA,TRBD2,TRBJ2-3,TRBV6-6,TGTGCCAGCACCGACTCTACTAGCGGGAGCACAGATACGCAGTATTTT,CASTDSTSGSTDTQYF
NA,TRBD2,TRBJ2-2,TRBV6-4,TGTGCCAGCAGTGACACCAACCCCAAGCGGGACTCCCTCATTATTAAGGAGCTGTTTTTT,CASSDTNPKRDSLIIKELFF
NA,NA,TRBJ1-2,TRBV6-5,TGTGCCAGCAGTTGGACACAGGGTTATAGCTATGGCTACACCTTC,CASSWTQGYSYGYTF
NA,NA,TRBJ1-1,TRBV19,TGTGCCAGTAGTATAAACAGGAACACTGAAGCTTTCTTT,CASSINRNTEAFF
NA,NA,TRBJ1-4,TRBV28,TGTGCCAGCAGTTTCCGGGGAAAACTGTTTTTT,CASSFRGKLFF
NA,TRBD2,TRBJ2-1,TRBV11-2,TGTGCCAGCAGCCCCCGGACTAGCGGGGGTTATGAGCAGTTCTTC,CASSPRTSGGYEQFF
NA,NA,TRBJ2-5,TRBV25-1,TGTGCCAGCAGTGAATTGGAGTACCAAGAGACCCAGTACTTC,CASSELEYQETQYF
once,NA,TRBJ1-1,TRBV5-4,TGTGCCAGCAGCTTGGGTGGGGCGATGAACACTGAAGCTTTCTTT,CASSLGGAMNTEAFF
NA,NA,TRBJ1-3,TRBV7-8,TGTGCCAGCAGCTTAGTTTCAGGGGCGTCCAGTGGAAACACCATATATTTT,CASSLVSGASSGNTIYF
NA,TRBD2,TRBJ2-1,TRBV13,TGTGCCAGCAGCCCCGGACTAGCGGGGGGGAACAATGAGCAGTTCTTC,CASSPGLAGGNNEQFF
NA,TRBD1,TRBJ2-7,TRBV18,TGTGCCAGCTCTCCGGGACAGGGTCCCTCCTACGAGCAGTACTTC,CASSPGQGPSYEQYF
NA,TRBD1,TRBJ1-1,TRBV2,TGTGCCAGCAGTTACATACGGGACAGGGGCGCTGAAGCTTTCTTT,CASSYIRDRGAEAFF
NA,NA,TRBJ1-1,TRBV12-3/TRBV12-4,TGTGCCAGCAGCCCCGGCGGCTCTGAAGCTTTCTTT,CASSPGGSEAFF
NA,NA,TRBJ2-1,TRBV6-1,TGTGCCAGCAGTGGTCTAGGGCAGGGATTAAGAAATGAGCAGTTCTTC,CASSGLGQGLRNEQFF
NA,NA,TRBJ2-1,TRBV11-2,TGTGCCAGCAGCCTAGTGGGAGTTCGGCAGTTCTTC,CASSLVGVRQFF
NA,NA,TRBJ2-1,TRBV27,TGTGCCAGCAGTTTAGGCCGAAGCAATGAGCAGTTCTTC,CASSLGRSNEQFF
NA,NA,TRBJ2-7,TRBV12-1,TGTGCCAGCAGCTCCGACCCGACTAGCGGGGGCAGGAACGAGCAGTACTTC,CASSSDPTSGGRNEQYF
NA,NA,TRBJ1-3,TRBV28,TGTGCCAGCAGTTACGCACAGGGAAACACCATATATTTT,CASSYAQGNTIYF
once,NA,TRBJ2-7,TRBV6-5,TGTGCCAGCTCGACAGGTCCATCCTACGAGCAGTACTTC,CASSTGPSYEQYF
NA,NA,TRBJ1-1,TRBV6-5,TGTGCCAGCAGTAAGCAGGGAAACACTGAAGCTTTCTTT,CASSKQGNTEAFF
once,TRBD1,TRBJ2-3,TRBV6-1,TGTGCCAGCAGTGAATCAGGGGGACCTACGCAGTATTTT,CASSESGGPTQYF
NA,TRBD1,TRBJ2-4,TRBV19,TGTGCCAGTAGTATACCCCCCCCGCGGACAGGCAAAAACATTCAGTACTTC,CASSIPPPRTGKNIQYF
NA,TRBD2,TRBJ2-7,TRBV2,TGTGCCAGCAGGGATACCTCGGGACTAGCGGGGGACTACGAGCAGTACTTC,CASRDTSGLAGDYEQYF